This T cell receptor beta chain was sequenced in a study of identical twins. This clonotype turned up a few times. Its antigen remains unknown. This CDR3 region has 11 residues. V dropped 8 bases and J dropped 4 bases, with 7 bases sitting between them. The germline V gene encodes CDR1 SNHLY and CDR2 FYNNEI. TCRdb re-analysed the 5' RACE reads in MiXCR, keeping a single row per CDR3 protein. The repertoire has around 370,000 distinct CDR3 sequences, approximately 9.1% of them found once; the top ten carry more than 8%. Study-wide results and limits: For cord blood, abundant beta clonotypes had fewer insertions, unlike memory repertoires, which showed none. Among monozygotic twins, out-of-frame TCR alpha sharing exceeded what models predicted.

This TCR was recovered from a woman aged 45 to 65 in good health. The material sequenced was naive T cells sorted from blood. The chain has TRBV2 and TRBJ2-3, with D possibly being TRBD1 (5 bases). The CDR3 reads CASQGADTQYF. In DNA, the CDR3 is TGTGCCAGCCAGGGTGCAGATACGCAGTATTTT.